This passage covers 6 T cell receptor beta chains from one sample sequenced in a study of blood T cell repertoires in COVID-19. The data were produced by immunoSEQ multiplex PCR, yet TCRdb's version contains in-frame clones alone and is incomplete. The sample holds fewer than 150,000 clones; approximately 84% are singletons and the top ten take around 8.5%. The sample taken for sequencing was peripheral blood. The receptors were sampled from a middle-aged woman with acute or convalescent COVID-19.

J is TRBJ1-2 and V is TRBV11-2; D possibly corresponds to TRBD1 (5 bases). The CDR3 is made up of 15 amino acids. Germline V CDR1 and CDR2: SGHAT, FQNNGV. Deletions cut 0 bases from V and 7 bases from J, with 15 bases between. The CDR3 nucleotides are TGTGCCAGCAGCTTAGATGGCTCCAGGGCGCGTGGCTACACCTTC. As protein: CASSLDGSRARGYTF.

The chain employs TRBV4-1 and TRBJ1-4; D gene ambiguous. The CDR3 contains 15 residues. V lost 1 base to trimming and J lost 7 bases, with 13 bases between them. Germline V gene sequence: CDR1 MGHRA, CDR2 YSYEKL. For the CDR3, the DNA is TGCGCCAGCAGCCAAGGATCAGGAAAGTCTGAAAAACTGTTTTTT. Protein: CASSQGSGKSEKLFF.

The chain employs TRBV10-3 and TRBJ1-1; TRBD1 is a possible D gene (5 bases). The germline V gene encodes CDR1 ENHRY and CDR2 SYGVKD. V lost 6 bases and J lost 0, with 5 bases in between. The CDR3 is 12 amino acids. The CDR3 region has the DNA TGTGCCATCAGGACAGTGAACACTGAAGCTTTCTTT. This gives the protein CAIRTVNTEAFF.

Concerning this clone itself: Within the sample, other DNA sequences also encode this same CDR3. This chain uses TRBV6-1 with TRBJ2-7; unclear D gene. Trimming took 1 base from V and 2 from J, leaving 9 bases between them. Germline V gene data show CDR1 as MNHNS and CDR2 as SASEGT. The length of the CDR3 is 14 residues. CDR3 DNA: TGTGCCAGCAGTGAAGGCGGTAGTCCCTACGAGCAGTACTTC. Protein sequence: CASSEGGSPYEQYF.

V usage is TRBV6-6 and J usage is TRBJ1-4; D not certain. The CDR3 has 12 residues. V was pared by 6 bases and J by 3 bases, with 5 bases between. Germline V gene data show CDR1 as MNHNY and CDR2 as SVGAGI (reference sequence). CDR3 sequence (DNA): TGTGCCAGCAGGACACCTAATGAAAAACTGTTTTTT. It is translated as CASRTPNEKLFF.

This chain links TRBV2 with TRBJ1-6; D not resolved. Deletions cut 4 bases from V and 6 bases from J, with 16 bases between. This CDR3 is built from 16 residues. The germline V gene encodes CDR1 SNHLY and CDR2 FYNNEI. Here the CDR3 reads CASSGEAGKLNSPLHF. The CDR3, as DNA: TGTGCCAGCAGTGGCGAGGCGGGTAAACTTAATTCACCCCTCCACTTT.